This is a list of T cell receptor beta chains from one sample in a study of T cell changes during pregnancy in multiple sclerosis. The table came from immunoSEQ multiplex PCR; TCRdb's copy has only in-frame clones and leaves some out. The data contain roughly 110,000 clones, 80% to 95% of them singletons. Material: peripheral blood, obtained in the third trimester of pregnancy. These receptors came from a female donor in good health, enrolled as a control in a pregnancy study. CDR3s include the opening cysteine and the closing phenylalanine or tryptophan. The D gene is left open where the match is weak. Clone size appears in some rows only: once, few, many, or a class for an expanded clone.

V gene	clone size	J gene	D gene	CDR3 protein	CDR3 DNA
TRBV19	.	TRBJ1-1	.	CASNTGSVTEAFF	TGTGCCAGTAATACAGGGTCTGTCACTGAAGCTTTCTTT
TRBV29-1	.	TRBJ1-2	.	CSVEDRAYGYTF	TGCAGCGTTGAGGACAGAGCGTATGGCTACACCTTC
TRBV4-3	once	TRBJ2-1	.	CASSQEGGYNEQFF	TGCGCCAGCAGCCAAGAAGGCGGGTACAATGAGCAGTTCTTC
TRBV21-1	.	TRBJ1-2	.	CASSKGVLGQGKNYGYTF	TGTGCCAGCAGCAAAGGGGTGTTGGGGCAGGGGAAAAACTATGGCTACACCTTC
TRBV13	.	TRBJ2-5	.	CASSRLEGMETQYF	TGTGCCAGCAGCCGATTGGAGGGGATGGAGACCCAGTACTTC
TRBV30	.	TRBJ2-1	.	CAWSQQFNEQFF	TGTGCCTGGAGCCAACAGTTCAATGAGCAGTTCTTC
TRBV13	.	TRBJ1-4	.	CASSLGSGGLFF	TGTGCCAGCAGCTTAGGCTCAGGAGGACTGTTTTTT
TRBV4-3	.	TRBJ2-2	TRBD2	CASSQDNGGLASGELFF	TGCGCCAGCAGCCAAGATAATGGAGGACTAGCGTCCGGGGAGCTGTTTTTT
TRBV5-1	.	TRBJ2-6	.	CASSFPQGTSGANVLTF	TGCGCCAGCAGCTTCCCACAGGGGACTTCTGGGGCCAACGTCCTGACTTTC
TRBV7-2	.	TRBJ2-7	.	CASSSYPYEQYF	TGTGCCAGCAGCTCTTATCCCTACGAGCAGTACTTC
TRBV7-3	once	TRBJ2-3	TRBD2	CASSRSRGGRDTQYF	TGTGCCAGCAGCCGGTCCCGGGGGGGCCGAGATACGCAGTATTTT
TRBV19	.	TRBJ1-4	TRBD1	CASSIEQGVMSEKLFF	TGTGCCAGTAGTATTGAACAGGGGGTTATGAGTGAAAAACTGTTTTTT
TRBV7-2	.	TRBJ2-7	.	CASSLAPFEGMAAEQYF	TGTGCCAGCAGCTTAGCTCCCTTTGAGGGCATGGCTGCCGAGCAGTACTTC
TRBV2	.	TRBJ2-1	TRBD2	CAGGEGQASYNEQFF	TGTGCCGGAGGGGAGGGGCAAGCGTCCTACAATGAGCAGTTCTTC
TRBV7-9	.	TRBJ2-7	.	CASRDIGYEQYF	TGTGCCAGTCGGGACATCGGCTACGAGCAGTACTTC
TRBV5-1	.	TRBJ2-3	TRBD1	CASSSDRDLTDTQYF	TGCGCCAGCAGCTCGGACAGGGACCTTACAGATACGCAGTATTTT
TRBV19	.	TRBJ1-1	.	CASRGQSANSEAFF	TGTGCCAGTAGAGGACAGAGCGCTAACTCTGAAGCTTTCTTT
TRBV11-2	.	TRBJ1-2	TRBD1	CASSGQGVNGYTF	TGTGCCAGCTCGGGACAGGGGGTTAATGGCTACACCTTC